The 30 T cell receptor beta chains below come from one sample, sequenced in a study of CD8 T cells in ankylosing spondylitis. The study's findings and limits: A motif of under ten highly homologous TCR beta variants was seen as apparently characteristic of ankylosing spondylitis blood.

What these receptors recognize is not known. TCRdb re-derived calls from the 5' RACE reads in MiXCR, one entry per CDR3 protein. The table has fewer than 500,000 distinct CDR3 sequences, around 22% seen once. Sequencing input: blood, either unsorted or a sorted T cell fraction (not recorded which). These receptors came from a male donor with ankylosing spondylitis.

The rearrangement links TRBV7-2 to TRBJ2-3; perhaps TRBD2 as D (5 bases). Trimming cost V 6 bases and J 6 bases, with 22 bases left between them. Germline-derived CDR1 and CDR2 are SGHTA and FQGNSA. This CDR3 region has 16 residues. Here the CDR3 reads CASSYRRQTRRDTQYF. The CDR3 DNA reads TGTGCCAGCAGTTACCGGCGACAAACCCGGAGGGATACGCAGTATTTT.

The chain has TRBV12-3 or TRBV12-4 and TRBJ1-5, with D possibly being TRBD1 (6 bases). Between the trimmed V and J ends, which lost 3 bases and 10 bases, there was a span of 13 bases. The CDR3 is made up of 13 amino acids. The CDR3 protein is CASSFDRTYPQHF. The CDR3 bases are TGTGCCAGCAGTTTCGACAGGACATACCCCCAGCATTTT.

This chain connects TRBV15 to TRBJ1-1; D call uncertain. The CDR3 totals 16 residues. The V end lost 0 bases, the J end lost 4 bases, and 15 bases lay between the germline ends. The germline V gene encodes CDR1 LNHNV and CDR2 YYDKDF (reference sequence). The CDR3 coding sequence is TGTGCCACCAGCAGAGATGCCCGGCTCCTTGGCACTGAAGCTTTCTTT. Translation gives CATSRDARLLGTEAFF.

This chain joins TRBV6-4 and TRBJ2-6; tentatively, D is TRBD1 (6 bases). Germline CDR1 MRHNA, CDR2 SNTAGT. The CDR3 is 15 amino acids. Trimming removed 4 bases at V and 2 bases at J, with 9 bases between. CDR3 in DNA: TGTGCCAGCAGTGCCTCAGGGGCTGGGGCCAACGTCCTGACTTTC. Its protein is CASSASGAGANVLTF.

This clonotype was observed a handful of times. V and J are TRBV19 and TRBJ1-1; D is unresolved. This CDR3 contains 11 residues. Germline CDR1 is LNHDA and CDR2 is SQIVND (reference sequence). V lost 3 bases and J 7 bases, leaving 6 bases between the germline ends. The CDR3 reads CASSMVGEAFF. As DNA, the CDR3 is TGTGCCAGTAGTATGGTCGGTGAAGCTTTCTTT.

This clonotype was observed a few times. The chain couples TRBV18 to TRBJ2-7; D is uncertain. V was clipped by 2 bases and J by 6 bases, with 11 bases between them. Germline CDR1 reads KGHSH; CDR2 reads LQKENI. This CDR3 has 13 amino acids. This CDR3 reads CASSPNISPEQYF. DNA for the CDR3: TGTGCCAGCTCACCAAACATTAGTCCCGAGCAGTACTTC.

CDR3 loop: CASSWRGNTEAFF. CDR3 sequence (DNA): TGTGCCAGCAGCTGGAGGGGGAACACTGAAGCTTTCTTT. The chain combines TRBV7-3 with TRBJ1-1, with a weak D call TRBD1 (5 bases). This CDR3 has 13 amino acids. V lost 4 bases, J lost 1 base, and 7 bases lay in between. CDR1 SGHTA and CDR2 FQGTGA come from the germline V gene.

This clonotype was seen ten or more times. CDR3 protein: CASESTGGVGELFF. CDR3 DNA sequence: TGTGCCAGCGAATCGACAGGGGGGGTCGGGGAGCTGTTTTTT. V and J are TRBV6-1 and TRBJ2-2, with 9 positions matching TRBD1. Germline CDR1 MNHNS, CDR2 SASEGT. This CDR3 comprises 14 residues. V trimming: 8 bases; J trimming: 7 bases; junction bases outside the gene matches: 8.

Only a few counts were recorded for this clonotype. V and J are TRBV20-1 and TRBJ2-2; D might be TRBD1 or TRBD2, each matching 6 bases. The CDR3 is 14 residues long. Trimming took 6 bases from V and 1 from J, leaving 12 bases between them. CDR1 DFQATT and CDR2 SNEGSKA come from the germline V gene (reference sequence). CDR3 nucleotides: TGCAGTGCAACTAGGGGGGTGAACACCGGGGAGCTGTTTTTT. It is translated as CSATRGVNTGELFF.

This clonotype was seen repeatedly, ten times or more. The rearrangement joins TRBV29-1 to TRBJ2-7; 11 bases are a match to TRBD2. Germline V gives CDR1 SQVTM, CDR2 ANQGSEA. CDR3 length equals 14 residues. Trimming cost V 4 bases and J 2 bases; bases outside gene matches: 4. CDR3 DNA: TGCAGCGTTGTGGGACTAGCGGCCACCTACGAGCAGTACTTC. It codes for CSVVGLAATYEQYF.

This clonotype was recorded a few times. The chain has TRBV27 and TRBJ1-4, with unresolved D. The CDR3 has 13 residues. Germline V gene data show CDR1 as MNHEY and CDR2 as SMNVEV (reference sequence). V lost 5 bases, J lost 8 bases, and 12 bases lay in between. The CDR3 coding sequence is TGTGCCAGCAGTATGGGGTTTTTGGAAAAACTGTTTTTT. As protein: CASSMGFLEKLFF.

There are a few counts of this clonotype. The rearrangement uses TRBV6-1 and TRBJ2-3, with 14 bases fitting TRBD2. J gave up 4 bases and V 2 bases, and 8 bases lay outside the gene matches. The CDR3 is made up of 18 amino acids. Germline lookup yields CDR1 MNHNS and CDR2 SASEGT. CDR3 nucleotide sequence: TGTGCCAGCAGTGAAAGAGGGACTAGCGGGAGTTACGCAGATACGCAGTATTTT. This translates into CASSERGTSGSYADTQYF.

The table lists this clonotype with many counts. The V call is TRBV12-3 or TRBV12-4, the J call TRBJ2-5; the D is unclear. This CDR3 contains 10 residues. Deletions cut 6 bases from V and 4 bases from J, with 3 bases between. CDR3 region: CASRGETQYF. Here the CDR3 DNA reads TGTGCCAGCAGGGGAGAGACCCAGTACTTC.

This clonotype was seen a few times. CDR3 coding DNA: TGTGCCAGCAGCTCGGGACAGGGGGCTGGAAACACCATATATTTT. Its translation is CASSSGQGAGNTIYF. The rearrangement links TRBV4-2 to TRBJ1-3; TRBD1 agrees at 11 bases. Germline CDR1 LGHNA, CDR2 YNFKEQ. The J segment lost 2 bases and the V segment lost 5 bases, leaving 2 bases of the junction unmatched. The CDR3 has 15 residues.

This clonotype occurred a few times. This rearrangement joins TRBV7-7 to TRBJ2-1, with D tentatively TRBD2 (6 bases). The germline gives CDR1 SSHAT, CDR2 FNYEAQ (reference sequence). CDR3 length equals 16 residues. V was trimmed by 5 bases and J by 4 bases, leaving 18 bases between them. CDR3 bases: TGTGCCAGCAGCCCCAGACTAGTTCTCAATTACAATGAGCAGTTCTTC. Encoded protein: CASSPRLVLNYNEQFF.

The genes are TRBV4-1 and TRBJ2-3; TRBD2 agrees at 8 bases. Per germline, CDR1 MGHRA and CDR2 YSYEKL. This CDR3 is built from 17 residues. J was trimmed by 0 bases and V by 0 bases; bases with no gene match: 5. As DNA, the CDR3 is TGCGCCAGCAGCCAAGAGGTCCTAGCGGGTAGCACAGATACGCAGTATTTT. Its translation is CASSQEVLAGSTDTQYF.

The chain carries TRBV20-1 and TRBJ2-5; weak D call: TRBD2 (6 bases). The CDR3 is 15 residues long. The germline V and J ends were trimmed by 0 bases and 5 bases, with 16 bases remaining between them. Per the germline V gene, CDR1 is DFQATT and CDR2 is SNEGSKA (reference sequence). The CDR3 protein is CSARDLRDGMETQYF. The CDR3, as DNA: TGCAGTGCTAGAGATCTGCGGGATGGTATGGAGACCCAGTACTTC.

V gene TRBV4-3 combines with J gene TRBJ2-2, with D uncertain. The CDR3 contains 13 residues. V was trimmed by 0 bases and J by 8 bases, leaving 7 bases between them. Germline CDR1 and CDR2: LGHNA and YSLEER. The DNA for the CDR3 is TGCGCCAGCAGCCAAGATAAGAATGGGGAGCTGTTTTTT. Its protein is CASSQDKNGELFF.

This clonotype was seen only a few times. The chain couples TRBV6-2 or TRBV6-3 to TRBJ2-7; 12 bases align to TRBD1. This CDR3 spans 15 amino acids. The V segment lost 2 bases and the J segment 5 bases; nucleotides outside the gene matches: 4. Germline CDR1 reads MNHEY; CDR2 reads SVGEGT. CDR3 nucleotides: TGTGCCAGCAGTTACGTGGGGACAGGGGGCGACGAGCAGTACTTC. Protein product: CASSYVGTGGDEQYF.

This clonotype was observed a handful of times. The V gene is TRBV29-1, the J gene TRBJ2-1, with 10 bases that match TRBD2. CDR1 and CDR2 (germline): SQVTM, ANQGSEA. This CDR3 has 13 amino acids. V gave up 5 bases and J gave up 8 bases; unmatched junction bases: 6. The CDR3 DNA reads TGCAGCGTTCCTAGCGGGAGATTGGATGAGCAGTTCTTC. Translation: CSVPSGRLDEQFF.

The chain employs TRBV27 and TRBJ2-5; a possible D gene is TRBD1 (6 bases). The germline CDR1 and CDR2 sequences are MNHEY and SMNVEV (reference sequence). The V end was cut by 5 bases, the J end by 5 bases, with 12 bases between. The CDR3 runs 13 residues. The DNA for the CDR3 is TGTGCCAGCAGTGAAGACAGGAGGGAGACCCAGTACTTC. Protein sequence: CASSEDRRETQYF.

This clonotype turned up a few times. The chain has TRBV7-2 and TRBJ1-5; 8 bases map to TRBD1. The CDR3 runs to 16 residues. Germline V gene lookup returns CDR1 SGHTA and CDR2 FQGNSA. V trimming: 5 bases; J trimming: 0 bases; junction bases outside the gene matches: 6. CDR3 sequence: CASSVRTGHSNQPQHF. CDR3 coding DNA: TGTGCCAGCAGCGTTAGGACAGGGCATAGCAATCAGCCCCAGCATTTT.

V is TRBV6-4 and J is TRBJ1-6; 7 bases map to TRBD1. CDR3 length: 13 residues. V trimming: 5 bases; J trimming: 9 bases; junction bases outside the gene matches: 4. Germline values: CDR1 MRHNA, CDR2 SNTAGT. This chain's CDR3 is CASSPGQFSPLHF. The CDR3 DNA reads TGTGCCAGCAGTCCGGGACAGTTTTCACCCCTCCACTTT.

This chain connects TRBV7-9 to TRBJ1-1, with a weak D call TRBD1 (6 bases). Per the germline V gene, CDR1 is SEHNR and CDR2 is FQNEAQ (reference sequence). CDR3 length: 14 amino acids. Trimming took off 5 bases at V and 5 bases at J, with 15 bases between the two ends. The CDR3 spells CASSIGGLGTEAFF. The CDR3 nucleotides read TGTGCCAGCAGCATTGGGGGGCTAGGGACTGAAGCTTTCTTT.

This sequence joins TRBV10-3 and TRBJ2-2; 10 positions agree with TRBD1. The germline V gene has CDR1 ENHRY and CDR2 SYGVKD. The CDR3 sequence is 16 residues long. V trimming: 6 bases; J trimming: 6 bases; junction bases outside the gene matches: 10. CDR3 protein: CAIRPTKDRGPGELFF. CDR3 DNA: TGTGCCATCAGGCCCACGAAAGACAGGGGGCCCGGGGAGCTGTTTTTT.

CDR3 nucleotides: TGTGCCAGCAGCCCCCCCGGGAAACCAGTAAACATTCAGTACTTC. Its protein product is CASSPPGKPVNIQYF. The rearrangement links TRBV9 to TRBJ2-4; D may be TRBD2 (5 bases). The CDR3 runs to 15 residues. Trimming removed 4 bases at V and 6 bases at J, with 17 bases between. CDR1 and CDR2 from the germline V gene are SGDLS and YYNGEE.

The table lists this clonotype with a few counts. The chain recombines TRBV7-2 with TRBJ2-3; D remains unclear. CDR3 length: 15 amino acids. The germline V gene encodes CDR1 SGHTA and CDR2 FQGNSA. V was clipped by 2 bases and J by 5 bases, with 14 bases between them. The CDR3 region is CASSLYSGPGDTQYF. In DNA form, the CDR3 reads TGTGCCAGCAGCTTATACTCCGGGCCCGGAGATACGCAGTATTTT.

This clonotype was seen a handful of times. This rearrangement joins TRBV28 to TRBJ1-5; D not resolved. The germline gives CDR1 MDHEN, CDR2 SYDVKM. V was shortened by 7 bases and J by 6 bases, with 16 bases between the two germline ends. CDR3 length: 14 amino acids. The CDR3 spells CASKPAMGGQPQHF. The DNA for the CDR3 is TGTGCCAGCAAGCCAGCCATGGGCGGTCAGCCCCAGCATTTT.

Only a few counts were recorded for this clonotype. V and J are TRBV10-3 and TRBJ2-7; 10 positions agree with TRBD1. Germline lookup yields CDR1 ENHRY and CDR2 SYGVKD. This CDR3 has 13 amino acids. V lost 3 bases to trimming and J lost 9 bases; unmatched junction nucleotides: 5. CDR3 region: CAISDMTGGGQYF. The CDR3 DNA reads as TGTGCCATCAGTGACATGACAGGGGGCGGGCAGTACTTC.

The CDR3 DNA reads as TGTGCCAGCAGCTCACTAGCGGGAGGATCCACCGGGGAGCTGTTTTTT. This translates into CASSSLAGGSTGELFF. This chain uses TRBV5-4 with TRBJ2-2; the match to TRBD2 covers 12 bases. The germline V gene encodes CDR1 SGHNT and CDR2 YYREEE (reference sequence). Trimming removed 3 bases from V and 4 bases from J; junction bases left unmatched: 4. The CDR3 sequence is 16 residues long.